This record concerns one T cell receptor beta chain sequence. Antigen unknown. The CDR3 contains 13 residues. Germline-derived CDR1 and CDR2 are SQVTM and ANQGSEA. Trimming pared 3 bases from V and 3 bases from J, leaving 9 bases between. The entry originates in a study of blood T cells in healthy people across ages. Overall study results and limits: The unknown donor CMV status may have confounded expanded clonotype changes.

Primers used in a second PCR of about 7 to 12 cycles were a sample-barcoded 5' primer and a J-beta primer mix. A 12-random-nucleotide template-switch adaptor tagged each cDNA molecule. TCRdb re-called the 5' RACE reads through MiXCR, storing one row per CDR3 protein. This table holds 1.5 million or so distinct CDR3 sequences, approximately 42% found once. Donors gave roughly 10 milliliters of peripheral blood apiece. Source material: blood. The V gene is TRBV29-1, the J gene TRBJ1-5, with a weak D call TRBD1 (5 bases). The clonotype originates from a woman under 30 in good health. This CDR3 is CSVDEGLNQPQHF. DNA for the CDR3: TGCAGCGTTGATGAGGGACTCAATCAGCCCCAGCATTTT.